Below, 13 T cell receptor beta chains from the same sample are listed, as sequenced in a study of blood T cells in healthy people across ages. PCR was performed a second time for about 6 to 11 cycles using a sample-barcoded 5' primer and a J-beta primer mix. MiXCR was run by TCRdb on the 5' RACE reads, yielding one entry per CDR3 protein. In the table there are 1.5 million to 2 million distinct CDR3 sequences, approximately 50% of which are singletons. Source material: blood. Receptor source: a woman aged 40 to 50 in good health.

The chain couples TRBV7-9 to TRBJ1-2; 9 bases line up with TRBD1. This CDR3 is 15 amino acids long. V lost 4 bases, J lost 4 bases, and 7 bases stayed unmatched. The germline CDR1 and CDR2 sequences are SEHNR and FQNEAQ (reference sequence). As DNA, the CDR3 is TGTGCCAGCAGCTCAGGGACAGGGTTGTCCTATGGCTACACCTTC. Its protein is CASSSGTGLSYGYTF.

A single count supports this clonotype. The chain is built from TRBV12-3 or TRBV12-4 and TRBJ1-2; D perhaps matches TRBD1 (6 bases). This CDR3 has 14 residues. V was cut by 6 bases and J by 6 bases, with 17 bases left in between. The CDR3 region is CASRPNPGHHGYTF. CDR3 bases: TGTGCCAGCAGGCCCAACCCGGGACACCATGGCTACACCTTC.

This clonotype was detected a few times. The rearrangement links TRBV10-1 to TRBJ2-4, with D uncertain. The J call could be wrong; TRBJ2-7 is a better fit for the DNA end. The germline CDR1 and CDR2 sequences are WNHNN and SYGVQD (reference sequence). The length of the CDR3 is 15 residues. CDR3 amino acids: CASSESSSTITEQYF. CDR3 nucleotides: TGCGCCAGCAGTGAGTCGTCTAGTACCATCACCGAGCAGTACTTC.

V gene TRBV5-1 combines with J gene TRBJ2-1, with a weak D call TRBD1 (6 bases). V lost 3 bases and J lost 15, with 22 bases in between. The germline gives CDR1 SGHRS, CDR2 YFSETQ. This CDR3 spans 14 amino acids. CDR3 coding DNA: TGCGCCAGCAGCTCCGATCTTACCCTACAGGGACGGTTCTTC. This encodes CASSSDLTLQGRFF.

The chain carries TRBV6-1 and TRBJ1-5; 12 bases match TRBD1. V was clipped by 8 bases and J by 6 bases; unmatched bases: 5. Germline V gives CDR1 MNHNS, CDR2 SASEGT. The CDR3 length is 14 residues. The CDR3 nucleotides read TGTGCCAGCGGGGGACAGGGGGCCCCTCAGCCCCAGCATTTT. It codes for CASGGQGAPQPQHF.

This clonotype was recorded once. The rearrangement joins TRBV5-1 to TRBJ2-1; the D is unclear. Germline assignment: CDR1 SGHRS and CDR2 YFSETQ. The CDR3 is 18 amino acids. Trimming left V 1 base short and J 0 bases short, with 17 bases between. CDR3 DNA: TGCGCCAGCAGCTTGTTCCTTTTAAGCCGAAGCTCCTACAATGAGCAGTTCTTC. Amino acid sequence: CASSLFLLSRSSYNEQFF.

The V call is TRBV21-1, the J call TRBJ1-2; TRBD1 is the table's D call, not checked against the DNA. TRBV21-1 is noted as a pseudogene. The CDR3 has 17 residues. The CDR3 region is CASSKRSPGPRAYGYTF. The CDR3 DNA follows: TGTGCCAGCAGCAAACGTTCCCCGGGGCCCAGGGCCTATGGCTACACCTTC.

This CDR3 reads CASSLALQTDTQYF. The CDR3 region has the DNA TGTGCCAGCAGCTTAGCGTTACAGACAGATACGCAGTATTTT. The rearrangement joins TRBV7-2 to TRBJ2-3; D uncertain. Germline CDR1 is SGHTA and CDR2 is FQGNSA. The CDR3 runs to 14 residues. Trimming stripped 0 bases from V and 3 bases from J, with 7 bases between.

This clonotype has just a few counts. V is TRBV7-9 and J is TRBJ1-2; 9 bases map to TRBD1. The germline CDR1 and CDR2 sequences are SEHNR and FQNEAQ (reference sequence). The V gene end was trimmed by 6 bases and the J gene end by 4 bases; junction bases not matched to a gene: 12. CDR3 length equals 16 residues. The CDR3 nucleotides read TGTGCCAGCAGACTGCCGGGACAGGGACGGGGCTATGGCTACACCTTC. This codes for CASRLPGQGRGYGYTF.

This clonotype was seen at least ten times. The chain recombines TRBV12-3 or TRBV12-4 with TRBJ2-4; D unclear. There are 13 residues in the CDR3. V lost 4 bases to trimming and J lost 2 bases, with 6 bases between them. The CDR3 coding sequence is TGTGCCAGCAGTTCGCCGTCCAAAAACATTCAGTACTTC. It codes for CASSSPSKNIQYF.

This chain joins TRBV10-1 and TRBJ2-1, with D hard to call. The germline V gene has CDR1 WNHNN and CDR2 SYGVQD (reference sequence). CDR3 length: 14 residues. V dropped 0 bases and J dropped 8 bases, with 11 bases sitting between them. CDR3 coding DNA: TGCGCCAGCAGTGAGTCGAGAATTCGGGATGAGCAGTTCTTC. Protein product: CASSESRIRDEQFF.

This chain joins TRBV27 and TRBJ1-5; D may be TRBD1 (5 bases). Per the germline V gene, CDR1 is MNHEY and CDR2 is SMNVEV (reference sequence). Trimming left V 3 bases short and J 6 bases short, with 12 bases between. This CDR3 has 14 amino acids. The CDR3 DNA is TGTGCCAGCAGTTTGAAAGGGGCAGTTCAGCCCCAGCATTTT. It specifies CASSLKGAVQPQHF.

About this clonotype itself: This may come from a read error, since a much larger clone is one base off. The chain is built from TRBV2 and TRBJ1-5, with D unresolved. Trimming removed 6 bases from V and 2 bases from J, with 8 bases in between. This CDR3 contains 13 residues. Germline V CDR1 and CDR2: SNHLY, FYNNEI. For the CDR3, the DNA is TGTGCCAGCAGCGACATGGGCAATCAGCCCCAGCATTTT. Its protein is CASSDMGNQPQHF.